This TCR beta chain was profiled in a study of beta chain features in type 1 diabetes. Whole-study results and caveats: When VDJ junctions were examined, type 1 diabetes patients showed fewer insertions and more deletions. All four CD4+ subsets from Type 1 diabetes patients carried moderately but significantly shorter TCRB CDR3s.

This clone was recorded a few times. No antigen is known for it. Sorting based on CD45RO/CCR7/CD25/CD127/CD95/CD27 separated CD4+ naive, central memory, regulatory and stem cell-like memory cells. The study reverse transcribed the entire isolated RNA, so it sequenced expressed TCRB transcripts. Profiled with immunoSEQ multiplex PCR; TCRdb holds only in-frame clones, not every one. The sample yields about 280,000 clones, 15% seen once. CDR1 and CDR2 from the germline V gene are MNHEY and SVGAGI. The CDR3 extends over 15 amino acids. With 6 bases clipped from V and 1 base from J, the junction kept 9 bases outside the gene matches.

The clonotype was recovered from a man aged 18 to 35 with type 1 diabetes. Sequenced: naive CD4+ T cells from blood. The chain carries TRBV6-5 and TRBJ2-7; 7 bases are a match to TRBD2. This chain's CDR3 is CASRPQRGISYEQYF. CDR3 DNA sequence: TGTGCCAGCAGACCACAGCGGGGTATATCCTACGAGCAGTACTTC.